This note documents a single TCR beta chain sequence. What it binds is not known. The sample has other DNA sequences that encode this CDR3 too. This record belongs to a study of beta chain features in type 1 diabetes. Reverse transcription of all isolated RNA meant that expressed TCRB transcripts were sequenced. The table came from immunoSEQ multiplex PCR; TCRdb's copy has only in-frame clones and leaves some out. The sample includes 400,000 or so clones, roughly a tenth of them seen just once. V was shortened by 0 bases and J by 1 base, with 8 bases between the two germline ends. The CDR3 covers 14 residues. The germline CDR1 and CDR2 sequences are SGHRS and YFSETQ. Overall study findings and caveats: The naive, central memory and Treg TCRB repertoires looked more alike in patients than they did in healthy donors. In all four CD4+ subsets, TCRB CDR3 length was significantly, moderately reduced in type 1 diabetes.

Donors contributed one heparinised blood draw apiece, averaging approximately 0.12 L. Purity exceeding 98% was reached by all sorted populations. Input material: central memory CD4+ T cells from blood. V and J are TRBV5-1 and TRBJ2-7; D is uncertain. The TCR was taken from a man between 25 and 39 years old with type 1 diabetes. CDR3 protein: CASSLGSGSYEQYF. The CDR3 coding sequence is TGCGCCAGCAGCTTGGGTTCCGGATCCTACGAGCAGTACTTC.